This TCR beta chain was documented in a study of blood T cell repertoires in COVID-19. On the study more broadly: Material from acute and convalescent COVID-19 was sourced from the United States, Italy and Spain. Sample material is recorded as cDNA or gDNA derived from T cells, B-cell-depleted T cells, or PBMCs.

Per the original methods: Nucleated cell counts were estimated from reference gene primer amplification. Sequenced by immunoSEQ multiplex PCR; TCRdb stores in-frame clones only, minus some. The D gene and trimming were derived from the DNA, and the V and J assignments and clone size from that table. Of around 210,000 clones in the sample, around 82% were seen once. The material sequenced was peripheral blood. The sequence was collected from a woman in her 70s with acute or convalescent COVID-19.

The CDR3 spells CAISPTGGEIAEAFF. The CDR3 nucleotides read TGTGCCATCAGCCCCACAGGGGGCGAGATCGCTGAAGCTTTCTTT. The chain has TRBV10-3 and TRBJ1-1, with 9 bases lining up with TRBD1. Germline CDR1 and CDR2: ENHRY and SYGVKD. The junction had 11 bases not matched to a gene; V was cut back by 6 bases and J by 6 bases. The CDR3 has 15 residues.